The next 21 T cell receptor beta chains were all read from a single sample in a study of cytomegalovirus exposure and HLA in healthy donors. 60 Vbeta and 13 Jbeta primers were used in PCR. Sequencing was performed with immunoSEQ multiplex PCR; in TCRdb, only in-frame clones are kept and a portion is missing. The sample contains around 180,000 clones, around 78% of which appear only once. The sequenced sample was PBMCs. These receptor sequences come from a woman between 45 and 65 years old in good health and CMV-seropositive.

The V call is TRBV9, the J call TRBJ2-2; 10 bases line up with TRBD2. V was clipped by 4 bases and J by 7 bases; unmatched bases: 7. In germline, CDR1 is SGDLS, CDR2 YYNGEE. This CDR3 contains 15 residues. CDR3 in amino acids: CASSLRTSGVGELFF. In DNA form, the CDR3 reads TGTGCCAGCAGCCTTCGGACTAGCGGTGTCGGGGAGCTGTTTTTT.

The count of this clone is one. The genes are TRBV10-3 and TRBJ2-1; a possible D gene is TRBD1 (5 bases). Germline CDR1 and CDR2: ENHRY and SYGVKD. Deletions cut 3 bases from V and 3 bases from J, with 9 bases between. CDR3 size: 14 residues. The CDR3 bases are TGTGCCATCAGTGACTCGACAGACTACAATGAGCAGTTCTTC. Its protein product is CAISDSTDYNEQFF.

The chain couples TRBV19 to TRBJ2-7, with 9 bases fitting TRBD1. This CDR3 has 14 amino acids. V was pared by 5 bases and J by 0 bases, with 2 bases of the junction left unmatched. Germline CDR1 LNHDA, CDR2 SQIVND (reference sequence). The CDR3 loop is CASSAGQGSYEQYF. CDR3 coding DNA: TGTGCCAGTAGTGCGGGACAGGGCTCCTACGAGCAGTACTTC.

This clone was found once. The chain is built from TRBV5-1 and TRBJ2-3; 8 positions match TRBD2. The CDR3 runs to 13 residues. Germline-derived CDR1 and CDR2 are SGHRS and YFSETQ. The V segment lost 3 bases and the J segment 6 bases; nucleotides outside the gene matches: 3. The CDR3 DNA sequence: TGCGCCAGCAGCTCGGGACTAGGTGATACGCAGTATTTT. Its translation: CASSSGLGDTQYF.

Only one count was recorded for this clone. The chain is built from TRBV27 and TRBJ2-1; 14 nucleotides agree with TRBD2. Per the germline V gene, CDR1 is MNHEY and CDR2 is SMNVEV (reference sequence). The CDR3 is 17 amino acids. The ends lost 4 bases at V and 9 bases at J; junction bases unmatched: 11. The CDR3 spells CASSSTRLAGGRGEQFF. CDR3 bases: TGTGCCAGCAGTTCTACGCGACTAGCGGGGGGGCGCGGTGAGCAGTTCTTC.

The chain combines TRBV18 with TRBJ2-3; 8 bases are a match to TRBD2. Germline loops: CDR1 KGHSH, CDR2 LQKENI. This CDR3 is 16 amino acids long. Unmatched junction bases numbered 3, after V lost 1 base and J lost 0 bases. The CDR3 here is CASSPQAGASTDTQYF. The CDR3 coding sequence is TGTGCCAGCTCACCACAAGCGGGGGCCAGCACAGATACGCAGTATTTT.

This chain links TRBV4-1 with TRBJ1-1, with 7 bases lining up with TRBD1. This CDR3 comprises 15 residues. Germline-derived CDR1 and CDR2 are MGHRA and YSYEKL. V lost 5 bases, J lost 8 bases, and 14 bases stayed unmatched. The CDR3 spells CASSSRTGKKGEAFF. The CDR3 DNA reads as TGCGCCAGCAGCTCTCGGACAGGAAAAAAGGGGGAAGCTTTCTTT.

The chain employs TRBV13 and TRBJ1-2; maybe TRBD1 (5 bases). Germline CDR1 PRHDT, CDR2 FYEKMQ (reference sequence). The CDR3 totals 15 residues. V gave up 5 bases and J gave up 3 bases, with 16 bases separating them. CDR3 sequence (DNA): TGTGCCAGCAGCCACCTCGGAGGGGTGGACTATGGCTACACCTTC. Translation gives CASSHLGGVDYGYTF.

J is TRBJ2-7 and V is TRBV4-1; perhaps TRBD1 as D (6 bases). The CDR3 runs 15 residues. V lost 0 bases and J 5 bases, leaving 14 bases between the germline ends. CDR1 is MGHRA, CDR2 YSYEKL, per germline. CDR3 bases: TGCGCCAGCAGCCAAGAAGGCAGGGGATGGAACGAGCAGTACTTC. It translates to CASSQEGRGWNEQYF.

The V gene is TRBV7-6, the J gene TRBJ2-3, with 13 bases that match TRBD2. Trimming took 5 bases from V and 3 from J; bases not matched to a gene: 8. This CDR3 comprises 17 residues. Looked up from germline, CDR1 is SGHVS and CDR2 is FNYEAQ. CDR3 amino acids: CASSRTSGGLGTDTQYF. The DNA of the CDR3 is TGTGCCAGCAGCCGGACTAGCGGGGGCCTCGGGACAGATACGCAGTATTTT. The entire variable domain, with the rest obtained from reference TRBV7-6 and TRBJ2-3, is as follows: GAGVSQSPRYKVTKRGQDVALRCDPISGHVSLYWYRQALGQGPEFLTYFNYEAQQDKSGLPNDRFSAERPEGSISTLTIQRTEQRDSAMYRCASSRTSGGLGTDTQYFGPGTRLTVL.

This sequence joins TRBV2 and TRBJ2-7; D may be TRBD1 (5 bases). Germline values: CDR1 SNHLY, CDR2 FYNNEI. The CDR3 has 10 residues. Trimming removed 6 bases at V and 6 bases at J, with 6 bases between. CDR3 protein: CASRGAEQYF. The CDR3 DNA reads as TGTGCCAGCAGAGGGGCCGAGCAGTACTTC.

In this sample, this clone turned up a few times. The CDR3 reads CASSLVSRGHTDTQYF. The CDR3 DNA reads as TGTGCCAGCAGCTTAGTATCGCGGGGGCACACAGATACGCAGTATTTT. The chain has TRBV7-2 and TRBJ2-3; D may be TRBD2 (7 bases). This CDR3 has 16 residues. Germline loops: CDR1 SGHTA, CDR2 FQGNSA. The ends were cut back, 1 base at V and 2 bases at J, with 13 bases in the middle.

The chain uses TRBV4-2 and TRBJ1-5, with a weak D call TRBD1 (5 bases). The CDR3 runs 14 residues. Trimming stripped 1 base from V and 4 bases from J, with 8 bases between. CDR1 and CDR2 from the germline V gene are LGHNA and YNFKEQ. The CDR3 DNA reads TGTGCCAGCAGCCAAGTGGGGGGGAATCAGCCCCAGCATTTT. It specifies CASSQVGGNQPQHF.

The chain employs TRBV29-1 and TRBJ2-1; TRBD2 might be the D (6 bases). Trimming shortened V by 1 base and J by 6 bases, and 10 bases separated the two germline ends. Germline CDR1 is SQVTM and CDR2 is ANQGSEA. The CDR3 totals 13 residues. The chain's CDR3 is CSVEGGISNEQFF. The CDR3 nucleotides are TGCAGCGTTGAAGGCGGGATCTCCAATGAGCAGTTCTTC.

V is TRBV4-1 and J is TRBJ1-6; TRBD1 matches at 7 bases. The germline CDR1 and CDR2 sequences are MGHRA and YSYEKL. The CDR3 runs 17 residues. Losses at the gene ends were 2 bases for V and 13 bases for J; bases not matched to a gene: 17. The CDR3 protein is CASSQKSGGQTFLPLHF. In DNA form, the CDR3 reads TGCGCCAGCAGCCAAAAAAGTGGGGGACAGACTTTCCTCCCCCTCCACTTT.

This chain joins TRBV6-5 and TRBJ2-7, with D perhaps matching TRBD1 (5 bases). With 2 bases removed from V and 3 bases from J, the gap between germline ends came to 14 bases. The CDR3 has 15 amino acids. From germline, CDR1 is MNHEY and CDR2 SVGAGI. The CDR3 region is CASSYRTSRYYEQYF. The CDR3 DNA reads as TGTGCCAGCAGTTACCGGACATCCCGTTACTACGAGCAGTACTTC.

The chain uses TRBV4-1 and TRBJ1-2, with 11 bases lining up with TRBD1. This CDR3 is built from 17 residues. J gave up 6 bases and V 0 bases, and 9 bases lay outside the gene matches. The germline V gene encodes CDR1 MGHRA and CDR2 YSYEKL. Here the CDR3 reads CASSQDGQGAPLNGYTF. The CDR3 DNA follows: TGCGCCAGCAGCCAAGACGGACAGGGGGCCCCTCTGAATGGCTACACCTTC.

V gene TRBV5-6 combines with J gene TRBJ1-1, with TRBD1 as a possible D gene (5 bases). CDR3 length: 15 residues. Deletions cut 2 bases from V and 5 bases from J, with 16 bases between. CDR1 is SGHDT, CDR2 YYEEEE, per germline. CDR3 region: CASSFRFPGRTEAFF. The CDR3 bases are TGTGCCAGCAGCTTTAGATTTCCAGGGAGGACTGAAGCTTTCTTT.

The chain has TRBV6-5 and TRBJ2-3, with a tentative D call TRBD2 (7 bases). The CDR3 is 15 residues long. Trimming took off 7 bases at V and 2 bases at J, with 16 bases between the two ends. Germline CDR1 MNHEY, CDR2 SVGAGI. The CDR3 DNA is TGTGCCAGCAAACGGCGCGGGGGCCACACAGATACGCAGTATTTT. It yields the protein CASKRRGGHTDTQYF.

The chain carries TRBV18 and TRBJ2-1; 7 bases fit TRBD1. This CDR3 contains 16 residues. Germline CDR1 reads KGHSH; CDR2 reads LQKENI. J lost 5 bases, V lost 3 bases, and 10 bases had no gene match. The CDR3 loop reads CASSPTGAAHDNEQFF. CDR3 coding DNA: TGTGCCAGCTCACCTACAGGGGCGGCACATGACAATGAGCAGTTCTTC. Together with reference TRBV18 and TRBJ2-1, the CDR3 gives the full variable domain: NAGVMQNPRHLVRRRGQEARLRCSPMKGHSHVYWYRQLPEEGLKFMVYLQKENIIDESGMPKERFSAEFPKEGPSILRIQQVVRGDSAAYFCASSPTGAAHDNEQFFGPGTRLTVL.

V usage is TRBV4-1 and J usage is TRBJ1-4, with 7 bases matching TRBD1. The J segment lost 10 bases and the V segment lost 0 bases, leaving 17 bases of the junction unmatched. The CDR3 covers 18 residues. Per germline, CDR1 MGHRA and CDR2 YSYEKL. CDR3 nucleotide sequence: TGCGCCAGCAGCCAAGAGGTCGTGGCCGGTCAGGGGGAGAGAAAACTGTTTTTT. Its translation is CASSQEVVAGQGERKLFF.